Shown below are 5 T cell receptor beta chains from a single sample sequenced in a study of cytomegalovirus exposure and HLA in healthy donors. The PCR ran on 60 Vbeta and 13 Jbeta primers. Only in-frame clones appear in the TCRdb table, and some are missing; sequencing was by immunoSEQ multiplex PCR. The sample holds about 180,000 clones, about 69% seen once. The sequencing sample was made of PBMCs. The receptors were sampled from a male donor in good health and CMV-seronegative.

This sequence joins TRBV2 and TRBJ2-5; TRBD2 aligns across 10 bases. The length of the CDR3 is 15 residues. Per the germline V gene, CDR1 is SNHLY and CDR2 is FYNNEI. Trimming cost V 1 base and J 7 bases; bases outside gene matches: 6. Written as DNA, the CDR3 is TGTGCCAGCAGTGAAGAAGGACTAGCGGCCCTGACCCAGTACTTC. This codes for CASSEEGLAALTQYF.

This clone appeared a single time. CDR3: CASSWGLADYNEQFF. The DNA of the CDR3 is TGTGCCAGCAGTTGGGGACTAGCGGATTACAATGAGCAGTTCTTC. This rearrangement joins TRBV6-6 to TRBJ2-1, with 11 bases aligning to TRBD2. V lost 4 bases to trimming and J lost 4 bases; unmatched junction nucleotides: 3. Germline CDR1 is MNHNY and CDR2 is SVGAGI (reference sequence). CDR3 size: 15 residues.

This chain joins TRBV4-2 and TRBJ2-1; 7 positions agree with TRBD2. The CDR3 runs to 14 residues. After removal of 1 base from V and 9 bases from J, the junction contained 6 bases not matched to a gene. Germline values: CDR1 LGHNA, CDR2 YNFKEQ. CDR3 bases: TGTGCCAGCAGCCAAGCCGGGGGGTTGGTTGAGCAGTTCTTC. It encodes CASSQAGGLVEQFF.

This clone appeared once. One junction end does not reproduce the germline sequence, and a read error may be involved. The chain links TRBV30 to TRBJ2-5; TRBD2 matches at 11 bases. CDR1 is GTSNPN, CDR2 SVGIG, per germline (reference sequence). The length of the CDR3 is 16 residues. The CDR3 nucleotides read TGTGCCTGGAGTACCCTGACTAGCGGGGACCAAGGGACCCAGTACTTC. Encoded protein: CAWSTLTSGDQGTQYF.

Comment on this clone: The sample contains more than one DNA sequence encoding this CDR3. The CDR3, as DNA: TGTGCCTGGAGTGTGGGACAGGGCGATCAGCCCCAGCATTTT. Protein product: CAWSVGQGDQPQHF. The chain combines TRBV30 with TRBJ1-5, with 9 bases that match TRBD1. The germline V gene encodes CDR1 GTSNPN and CDR2 SVGIG (reference sequence). There are 14 residues in the CDR3. V dropped 0 bases and J dropped 5; count of bases not matched to a gene: 2.